The subject of this entry is one TCR beta chain. Looked up from germline, CDR1 is SGHRS and CDR2 is YFSETQ. The CDR3 has 15 amino acids. The V and J ends lost 3 bases and 8 bases, in that order; junction bases with no gene match: 9. Profiling relied on immunoSEQ multiplex PCR, and the TCRdb table lists in-frame clones only, not all of them. The sample lists about 660,000 clones; 80% to 90% were seen once. The data stem from a study of shared T cell receptors in the human thymus. These data are also associated with another study on human thymus T cells. That source reports: Corrective heart surgery yielded resections, and these provided the thymus tissue. Unrelated individuals had highly overlapping thymic repertoires, as reported in related research.

This sequence was found in a boy under three years old with a congenital heart defect. The sample consisted of thymocytes. The chain links TRBV5-1 to TRBJ2-1; 9 bases are a match to TRBD2. Written as DNA, the CDR3 is TGCGCCAGCAGCTGGTCTAGCGGGACTGTGGATGAGCAGTTCTTC. Its protein is CASSWSSGTVDEQFF.